The TCR beta chain under discussion was sequenced for a study of identical twins. V lost 8 bases, J lost 4 bases, and 8 bases lay in between. The germline V gene encodes CDR1 LNHNV and CDR2 YYDKDF (reference sequence). The CDR3 sequence is 12 residues long. TCRdb fed the 5' RACE reads into MiXCR, producing one record per CDR3 protein. The sample shows more than 200,000 distinct CDR3 sequences, about 14% of them seen only once. J is TRBJ2-2 and V is TRBV15; D gene uncertain. This TCR derives from a woman aged 18-35 years in good health. The sample comprised memory (CD45RO+) T cells sorted from blood. CDR3 in DNA: TGTGCCACCGTTAGTCCCACCGGGGAGCTGTTTTTT. It codes for CATVSPTGELFF. Complete variable domain (other parts from reference TRBV15 and TRBJ2-2): DAMVIQNPRYQVTQFGKPVTLSCSQTLNHNVMYWYQQKSSQAPKLLFHYYDKDFNNEADTPDNFQSRRPNTSFCFLDIRSPGLGDTAMYLCATVSPTGELFFGEGSRLTVL.